Each of the 31 T cell receptor beta chains below was sequenced from the same sample in a study of OX40 agonist ivuxolimab in advanced cancers. The data were produced by immunoSEQ multiplex PCR, yet TCRdb's version contains in-frame clones alone and is incomplete. The sample holds over 60,000 clones, around 94% seen once. Sequencing used CD4+ or CD8+ T cells sorted from blood, obtained in a trial of the OX40 agonist ivuxolimab. These receptors came from an adult with an advanced solid tumor such as melanoma, head and neck, liver or kidney cancer.

The J gene is TRBJ2-7, the V gene TRBV2, with 8 bases fitting TRBD1. The CDR3 is made up of 15 amino acids. Germline V lookup: CDR1 SNHLY, CDR2 FYNNEI. Unmatched junction bases numbered 8, after V lost 6 bases and J lost 1 base. CDR3 in DNA: TGTGCCAGCAGGTACGAGACAGGGGTTTCCTACGAGCAGTACTTC. This translates into CASRYETGVSYEQYF.

The rearrangement joins TRBV7-9 to TRBJ1-4, with TRBD1 matching over 8 bases. Germline CDR1 reads SEHNR; CDR2 reads FQNEAQ (reference sequence). V gave up 5 bases and J gave up 7 bases; unmatched junction bases: 9. The CDR3 totals 15 residues. The CDR3 spells CASSVTGVLGEKLFF. CDR3 sequence (DNA): TGTGCCAGCAGCGTGACAGGGGTTTTGGGTGAAAAACTGTTTTTT. The entire variable domain, with the rest obtained from reference TRBV7-9 and TRBJ1-4, is as follows: DTGVSQNPRHKITKRGQNVTFRCDPISEHNRLYWYRQTLGQGPEFLTYFQNEAQLEKSRLLSDRFSAERPKGSFSTLEIQRTEQGDSAMYLCASSVTGVLGEKLFFGSGTQLSVL.

The chain joins TRBV5-6 to TRBJ1-6; D call uncertain. Germline V gene data show CDR1 as SGHDT and CDR2 as YYEEEE. The CDR3 is 14 amino acids. V lost 1 base, J lost 9 bases, and 11 bases lay in between. The DNA for the CDR3 is TGTGCCAGCAGCTTGACCAAGGGAAGTTCACCCCTCCACTTT. This codes for CASSLTKGSSPLHF.

V is TRBV6-5 and J is TRBJ2-1, with no clear D. This CDR3 spans 9 amino acids. Germline lookup yields CDR1 MNHEY and CDR2 SVGAGI. V dropped 10 bases and J dropped 3 bases, with 1 base sitting between them. CDR3: CANYNEQFF. In DNA, the CDR3 is TGTGCCAACTACAATGAGCAGTTCTTC.

CDR3 DNA: TGTGCCAGCAAAAGCGGCAGGACTTACGAGCAGTACTTC. Translating it yields CASKSGRTYEQYF. The J gene is TRBJ2-7, the V gene TRBV27, with a weak D call TRBD2 (5 bases). Germline V CDR1 and CDR2: MNHEY, SMNVEV (reference sequence). This CDR3 has 13 amino acids. Between the trimmed V and J ends, which lost 7 bases and 4 bases, there was a span of 14 bases.

Written as DNA, the CDR3 is TGTGCCAGCAGCTTAGGTTTCATGAACACTGAAGCTTTCTTT. Translating gives CASSLGFMNTEAFF. The chain employs TRBV7-6 and TRBJ1-1; D remains ambiguous. The V gene lost 1 base and the J gene lost 0 bases, with 6 bases spanning the gap. The germline CDR1 and CDR2 sequences are SGHVS and FNYEAQ. The CDR3 totals 14 residues.

The J gene is TRBJ1-1, the V gene TRBV10-2; unclear D gene. V was trimmed by 8 bases and J by 4 bases, leaving 14 bases between them. The CDR3 runs to 13 residues. Germline V CDR1 and CDR2: WSHSY, SAAADI. The CDR3 region is CASAPGVSTEAFF. Written as DNA, the CDR3 is TGCGCCAGCGCCCCGGGAGTGAGCACTGAAGCTTTCTTT.

V gene TRBV2 combines with J gene TRBJ2-1, with a weak D call TRBD2 (6 bases). Trimming removed 3 bases from V and 6 bases from J, with 12 bases in between. This CDR3 spans 14 amino acids. Looked up from germline, CDR1 is SNHLY and CDR2 is FYNNEI. The CDR3 is CASSDGGLGNEQFF. Written as DNA, the CDR3 is TGTGCCAGCAGTGACGGGGGTCTGGGCAATGAGCAGTTCTTC.

This chain links TRBV27 with TRBJ2-5, with D possibly matching TRBD1 (7 bases). V shed 4 bases and J shed 4 bases, with 22 bases lying between them. The CDR3 is 17 amino acids. Germline-derived CDR1 and CDR2 are MNHEY and SMNVEV (reference sequence). The CDR3 sequence: CASSSSYYRGGRETQYF. CDR3 nucleotides: TGTGCCAGCAGTTCCTCGTACTACAGGGGAGGAAGAGAGACCCAGTACTTC.

This chain links TRBV27 with TRBJ2-7; 8 nucleotides agree with TRBD2. V shed 2 bases, J shed 7 bases, and the junction held 13 bases outside the gene matches. Germline V lookup: CDR1 MNHEY, CDR2 SMNVEV (reference sequence). This CDR3 has 16 amino acids. CDR3 DNA sequence: TGTGCCAGCAGTTTAATCCCTCTAGCGGGTGCCGGGGAGCAGTACTTC. Residues: CASSLIPLAGAGEQYF.

In this sample, this clone turned up once. The V call is TRBV18, the J call TRBJ1-1; no reliable D call. The V end lost 3 bases, the J end lost 1 base, and 3 bases lay between the germline ends. Germline V gene data show CDR1 as KGHSH and CDR2 as LQKENI. This CDR3 contains 12 residues. CDR3 sequence (DNA): TGTGCCAGCTCACCGGCGAACACTGAAGCTTTCTTT. Its translation: CASSPANTEAFF. Drawing the rest from reference TRBV18 and TRBJ1-1, the complete variable domain is NAGVMQNPRHLVRRRGQEARLRCSPMKGHSHVYWYRQLPEEGLKFMVYLQKENIIDESGMPKERFSAEFPKEGPSILRIQQVVRGDSAAYFCASSPANTEAFFGQGTRLTVV.

The chain links TRBV14 to TRBJ1-4; TRBD1 matches 7 bases. Looked up from germline, CDR1 is SGHDN and CDR2 is FVKESK. The junction had 6 bases not matched to a gene; V was cut back by 6 bases and J by 5 bases. The CDR3 contains 14 residues. The CDR3 DNA reads TGTGCCAGCAGTCCGGGACAGTTCAATGAAAAACTGTTTTTT. As protein: CASSPGQFNEKLFF.

The chain carries TRBV7-9 and TRBJ2-1, with TRBD1 as a possible D gene (8 bases). Germline V gives CDR1 SEHNR, CDR2 FQNEAQ (reference sequence). Trimming pared 5 bases from V and 2 bases from J, leaving 19 bases between. The CDR3 runs 17 residues. This CDR3 is CASSPRTGRGPYNEQFF. CDR3 in DNA: TGTGCCAGCAGCCCTCGGACAGGGAGGGGACCCTACAATGAGCAGTTCTTC. The full variable domain, with the rest looked up from reference TRBV7-9 and TRBJ2-1, is DTGVSQNPRHKITKRGQNVTFRCDPISEHNRLYWYRQTLGQGPEFLTYFQNEAQLEKSRLLSDRFSAERPKGSFSTLEIQRTEQGDSAMYLCASSPRTGRGPYNEQFFGPGTRLTVL.

In regard to this clone: A junction boundary mismatches the germline segment, possibly from a read error. This specimen includes other DNA sequences encoding the same CDR3. This chain links TRBV9 with TRBJ1-1; no clear D gene. This CDR3 is built from 16 residues. CDR1 and CDR2 from the germline V gene are SGDLS and YYNGEE. CDR3 in DNA: TGTGCCAGCAGCGTAGAGTCGGAGGGCACGAACACTGAAGCTTTCTTC. Translated: CASSVESEGTNTEAFF.

The chain combines TRBV5-1 with TRBJ2-7; 13 positions agree with TRBD2. V was clipped by 4 bases and J by 3 bases; unmatched bases: 4. CDR1 and CDR2 (germline): SGHRS, YFSETQ. This CDR3 is 15 amino acids long. Here the CDR3 DNA reads TGCGCCAGCAGCCGGACTAGCGGGGGATTCTACGAGCAGTACTTC. Translation: CASSRTSGGFYEQYF. Drawing the rest from reference TRBV5-1 and TRBJ2-7, the complete variable domain is KAGVTQTPRYLIKTRGQQVTLSCSPISGHRSVSWYQQTPGQGLQFLFEYFSETQRNKGNFPGRFSGRQFSNSRSEMNVSTLELGDSALYLCASSRTSGGFYEQYFGPGTRLTVT.

The chain uses TRBV19 and TRBJ1-5; no clear D. CDR1 is LNHDA, CDR2 SQIVND, per germline (reference sequence). The V and J ends lost 6 bases and 5 bases respectively, with 8 bases between them. The CDR3 spans 12 residues. CDR3 amino acids: CASSLEDQPQHF. CDR3 DNA: TGTGCCAGTAGCCTCGAAGATCAGCCCCAGCATTTT.

V is TRBV6-1 and J is TRBJ1-1, with D maybe TRBD1 (5 bases). The CDR3 covers 15 residues. V was trimmed by 1 base and J by 2 bases, leaving 11 bases between them. Germline V gene sequence: CDR1 MNHNS, CDR2 SASEGT. The CDR3 loop is CASSEEAGPNTEAFF. The CDR3, as DNA: TGTGCCAGCAGTGAAGAGGCGGGGCCTAACACTGAAGCTTTCTTT.

The gene calls are TRBV7-2 and TRBJ2-3; D is ambiguous. The CDR3 runs 16 residues. From germline, CDR1 is SGHTA and CDR2 FQGNSA. V was shortened by 2 bases and J by 5 bases, with 17 bases between the two germline ends. CDR3 coding DNA: TGTGCCAGCAGCTTAACTACATCACGTCCCGGAGATACGCAGTATTTT. This codes for CASSLTTSRPGDTQYF.

V gene TRBV4-3 combines with J gene TRBJ1-2; D unclear. Germline loops: CDR1 LGHNA, CDR2 YSLEER. This CDR3 has 16 amino acids. V lost 0 bases to trimming and J lost 0 bases, with 11 bases between them. DNA of the CDR3: TGCGCCAGCAGCCAAGAGAAGGCAGCTACTAACTATGGCTACACCTTC. Its translation is CASSQEKAATNYGYTF.

The chain employs TRBV6-5 and TRBJ1-1, with TRBD1 as a possible D gene (5 bases). This CDR3 region has 15 residues. The ends were cut back, 0 bases at V and 6 bases at J, with 14 bases in the middle. The germline V gene has CDR1 MNHEY and CDR2 SVGAGI. The CDR3 is CASSYSEGRGAEAFF. The CDR3 nucleotides read TGTGCCAGCAGTTACTCGGAGGGGCGGGGCGCTGAAGCTTTCTTT.

The chain links TRBV2 to TRBJ1-2; 9 bases fit TRBD1. The J segment lost 6 bases and the V segment lost 5 bases, leaving 16 bases of the junction unmatched. The CDR3 length is 17 residues. Germline CDR1 and CDR2: SNHLY and FYNNEI. CDR3 region: CASSFGQGSDFRDGYTF. Here the CDR3 DNA reads TGTGCCAGCAGTTTTGGACAGGGGAGTGATTTTAGGGATGGCTACACCTTC.

The chain carries TRBV6-5 and TRBJ2-1; TRBD2 matches 11 bases. The trim removed 6 bases at V and 5 bases at J, leaving 3 bases unmatched. CDR3 length equals 14 residues. Germline CDR1 is MNHEY and CDR2 is SVGAGI. The CDR3 region has the DNA TGTGCCAGCAGGATGGGACTAGCGGACAATGAGCAGTTCTTC. Encoded protein: CASRMGLADNEQFF.

The chain links TRBV9 to TRBJ2-3; 9 nucleotides match TRBD2. The CDR3 extends over 18 amino acids. Germline-derived CDR1 and CDR2 are SGDLS and YYNGEE. After removal of 4 bases from V and 2 bases from J, the junction contained 14 bases not matched to a gene. Here the CDR3 DNA reads TGTGCCAGCAGCTCCCCCTGGGCTAGCGGGGATCCCACAGATACGCAGTATTTT. The encoded protein is CASSSPWASGDPTDTQYF. Full variable domain (rest looked up from reference TRBV9 and TRBJ2-3): DSGVTQTPKHLITATGQRVTLRCSPRSGDLSVYWYQQSLDQGLQFLIQYYNGEERAKGNILERFSAQQFPDLHSELNLSSLELGDSALYFCASSSPWASGDPTDTQYFGPGTRLTVL.

The count of this clone is one. This sequence joins TRBV19 and TRBJ2-5; D gene ambiguous. The CDR3 runs 11 residues. The V end lost 6 bases, the J end lost 11 bases, and 13 bases lay between the germline ends. Per the germline V gene, CDR1 is LNHDA and CDR2 is SQIVND (reference sequence). CDR3 in DNA: TGTGCCAGTAGGATGGGCAACAAGCAGTACTTC. Its protein product is CASRMGNKQYF.

V usage is TRBV9 and J usage is TRBJ2-1; 9 nucleotides line up with TRBD2. The CDR3 is 16 amino acids. V gave up 3 bases and J gave up 5 bases; unmatched junction bases: 9. Germline lookup yields CDR1 SGDLS and CDR2 YYNGEE. The CDR3 nucleotides are TGTGCCAGCAGCGCTTTCCTAGCGGGGAGGAACAATGAGCAGTTCTTC. It specifies CASSAFLAGRNNEQFF.

This chain joins TRBV19 and TRBJ1-1; 8 bases agree with TRBD1. This CDR3 has 13 residues. The J segment lost 5 bases and the V segment lost 6 bases, leaving 5 bases of the junction unmatched. The germline V gene encodes CDR1 LNHDA and CDR2 SQIVND (reference sequence). The CDR3 coding sequence is TGTGCCAGTAGGCCGTGGACAGGGACTGAAGCTTTCTTT. It translates to CASRPWTGTEAFF.

This clone has only one observation. The chain combines TRBV5-5 with TRBJ2-5, with unresolved D. CDR1 is SGHKS and CDR2 is YYEKEE in the germline V gene (reference sequence). Trimming stripped 0 bases from V and 0 bases from J, with 9 bases between. The CDR3 is 15 residues long. CDR3 sequence: CASSLAWTDQETQYF. The CDR3, as DNA: TGTGCCAGCAGCTTGGCCTGGACGGACCAAGAGACCCAGTACTTC.

V and J are TRBV6-6 and TRBJ2-7; perhaps TRBD1 as D (7 bases). Per germline, CDR1 MNHNY and CDR2 SVGAGI (reference sequence). Trimming removed 5 bases at V and 7 bases at J, with 18 bases between. This CDR3 comprises 14 residues. The CDR3 is CASSNQRQGGEQYF. The CDR3 bases are TGTGCCAGCAGTAACCAAAGACAGGGAGGTGAGCAGTACTTC.

The rearrangement joins TRBV28 to TRBJ2-7; no definite D call. The V gene's germline CDR1 is MDHEN and CDR2 SYDVKM. V was clipped by 5 bases and J by 0 bases, with 17 bases between them. The CDR3 is 16 residues long. The CDR3 DNA is TGTGCCAGCAGTCTCGACGTTTCAGAACGCTCCTACGAGCAGTACTTC. This encodes CASSLDVSERSYEQYF.

The chain carries TRBV2 and TRBJ1-3; D remains ambiguous. V dropped 0 bases and J dropped 7 bases, with 7 bases sitting between them. CDR3 size: 13 residues. Germline CDR1 reads SNHLY; CDR2 reads FYNNEI. Here the CDR3 DNA reads TGTGCCAGCAGTGAAGCGTTTGTTAACACCATATATTTT. Translation gives CASSEAFVNTIYF.

The chain couples TRBV5-4 to TRBJ2-4, with 7 nucleotides matching TRBD2. CDR3 length: 15 residues. V shed 0 bases, J shed 7 bases, and the junction held 7 bases outside the gene matches. Per germline, CDR1 SGHNT and CDR2 YYREEE (reference sequence). CDR3 residues: CASSLASATSNIQYF. CDR3 nucleotide sequence: TGTGCCAGCAGCTTGGCCTCCGCGACTAGCAACATTCAGTACTTC.